This TCR beta chain came from a study of blood T cell repertoires in COVID-19 (dated by TCRdb to the early 2020s). For the study in its entirety: Samples from collaborators originated in the United States, Italy and Spain and spanned both the acute and convalescent phases of COVID-19. Deeply sampled blood TCRbeta repertoires from subjects exposed to, actively infected with, or recovered from COVID-19 were included in the dataset. The repertoires were released in a freely available public database meant as a resource for research on the immune response to SARS-CoV-2. The material from the prospective study consisted of cDNA or gDNA derived from T cells, B-cell-depleted T cells, or PBMCs. Samples came from the ongoing ImmuneRACE study (first 160 participants) plus 1,254 subjects from 6 global collaborators. Where HLA class I and class II types were available, the types were taken from metadata supplied by the sample provider, not from assay-based typing. Sample metadata almost always included a de-identified subject ID, COVID-19 status, age in years and sex.

The paper's findings and limits, for the study overall: The quantity of clinical and demographic metadata differed by source and by participant and was supplied without curation.

TCRbeta CDR3 regions were amplified from genomic DNA by means of the immunoSEQ Assay, a bias-controlled multiplex PCR. The study's processing was this. The number of nucleated cells in each sample was estimated from the amplification of reference gene primers within the assay. Sequence reads were collapsed and filtered to measure the absolute abundance of every unique TCRbeta CDR3 rearrangement. Productive Simpson clonality was computed per sample as the square root of Simpson's diversity index over productive rearrangements. The clones in this table, taken by TCRdb from immuneACCESS, are in-frame only. Not every clone is retained; where verified, under half of the shortfall comes from an unresolved V gene, and the cause of the rest is unknown. The D gene and trimming were derived from the DNA, and the V and J assignments and clone size from that table. The sample yields some 250,000 clones; approximately 83% were counted once. The ten largest account for 3.3% of the sample.

V and J are trimmed by 4 bases and 5 bases, and the gene matches miss 5 bases of the junction. CDR1 and CDR2, looked up from the germline V gene, are SGHRS and YFSETQ. From the cysteine through the phenylalanine, the CDR3 covers 15 amino acids. Only the CDR3 DNA stays, 45 bases, in frame from base 1. Regarding this clone: Its binding antigen is unknown. No base qualities exist here, and no much larger clone lies one base off it.

Enrolling through a virtual design, the prospective study's participants ranged in age from roughly 18 to 90 years and lived across 24 United States geographic areas. In the prospective study, participants were assigned to cohorts based on the clinical history participants reported in a screening survey and a study questionnaire. In the prospective study, whole blood, serum and a nasopharyngeal or oropharyngeal swab were collected from each participant by mobile phlebotomists. Participants in the prospective study had the option to provide additional blood draws and questionnaires over an approximately two-month period. Blood samples from the prospective study were shipped frozen or at room temperature prior to DNA extraction.

Sample: PBMCs or T cells enriched from blood (not recorded which). The sequence was collected from a middle-aged woman with acute COVID-19. Recombination joined TRBV5-1 with TRBJ2-5, and TRBD2 matches 13 of the central bases. DNA sequence: TGCGCCAGCAGCCAAGGGACTAGCGGGATGGAGACCCAGTACTTC. The encoded protein is CASSQGTSGMETQYF.